The rows below give T cell receptor beta chains drawn from one sample of a study of T cell repertoires in aging, cancer and after chemotherapy. Each CDR3 protein is one row after TCRdb ran MiXCR on the multiplex PCR reads. The repertoire holds several thousand distinct CDR3 sequences, 65% to 75% seen once, with approximately 8% in the top ten. The sample taken for sequencing was blood. These TCRs come from a human donor with a solid tumor. Each CDR3 is given with its conserved first and last residue. A D gene is named only where the DNA matches it firmly. A row's size may be missing; if present it is once, few, many or a size class.

D	size	J	V	length	CDR3	DNA
NA	NA	TRBJ1-2	TRBV19	13	CASSGAAHSGYTF	TGTGCCAGTAGTGGGGCCGCTCACAGTGGCTACACCTTC
TRBD1	NA	TRBJ2-2	TRBV13	16	CASSMDRGPNTGELFF	TGTGCCAGCAGCATGGACAGGGGTCCGAACACCGGGGAGCTGTTTTTT
TRBD1	NA	TRBJ1-5	TRBV6-1	17	CAISDLVRTGGNQPQHF	TGTGCCATCAGTGACCTCGTCCGGACAGGGGGCAATCAGCCCCAGCATTTT
NA	few	TRBJ2-3	TRBV20-1	14	CSAREGTSTDTQYF	TGCAGTGCTAGAGAGGGCACTAGCACAGATACGCAGTATTTT
NA	NA	TRBJ1-1	TRBV6-5	14	CASSLSLRNTEAFF	TGTGCCAGCAGTTTATCCTTGCGGAACACTGAAGCTTTCTTT
TRBD1	NA	TRBJ1-4	TRBV5-4	14	CASSWDRGVEKLFF	TGTGCCAGCAGCTGGGACAGGGGGGTGGAAAAACTGTTTTTT
NA	NA	TRBJ2-1	TRBV6-5	16	CASSSSGDPRRNEQFF	TGTGCCAGCAGTTCTTCAGGGGACCCAAGGCGCAATGAGCAGTTCTTC
NA	NA	TRBJ2-3	TRBV19	14	CASSILADTDTQYF	TGTGCCAGTAGTATCCTGGCGGACACAGATACGCAGTATTTT
NA	NA	TRBJ2-7	TRBV12-3/TRBV12-4	13	CASSFGTPGEQYF	TGTGCCAGCAGTTTCGGGACCCCGGGGGAGCAGTACTTC
TRBD1	NA	TRBJ1-1	TRBV18	16	CASSPGQDLMNTEAFF	TGTGCCAGCTCACCCGGACAGGACTTGATGAACACTGAAGCTTTCTTT
NA	NA	TRBJ1-2	TRBV7-2	13	CASIASGIYGYTF	TGTGCCAGCATTGCGTCAGGGATCTATGGCTACACCTTC